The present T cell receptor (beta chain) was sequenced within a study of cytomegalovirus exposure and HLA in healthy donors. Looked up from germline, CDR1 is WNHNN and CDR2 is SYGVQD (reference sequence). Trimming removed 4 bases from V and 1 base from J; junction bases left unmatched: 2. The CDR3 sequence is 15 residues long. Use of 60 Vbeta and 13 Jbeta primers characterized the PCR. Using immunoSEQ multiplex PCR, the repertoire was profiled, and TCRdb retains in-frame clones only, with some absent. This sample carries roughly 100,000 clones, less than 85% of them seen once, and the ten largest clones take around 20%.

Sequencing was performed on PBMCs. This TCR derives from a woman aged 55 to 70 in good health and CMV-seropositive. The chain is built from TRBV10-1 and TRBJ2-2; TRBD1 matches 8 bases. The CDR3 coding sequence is TGCGCCAGCAGTGGTGGGACAGGGAACACCGGGGAGCTGTTTTTT. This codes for CASSGGTGNTGELFF.